One and the same sample provided the 10 T cell receptor beta chains below, sequenced in a study of T cells after yellow fever vaccination. MiXCR, applied by TCRdb to the 5' RACE reads, yields one record per CDR3 protein. The profile shows a few hundred thousand distinct CDR3 sequences, 6.5% to 8.5% of them singletons. This specimen consisted of CD4+ T cells sorted from PBMCs, obtained 15 days after the yellow fever booster vaccination. Receptor source: a man aged 30 to 45 who received the YFV17D yellow fever vaccine.

This clonotype was picked up a small number of times. J is TRBJ1-1 and V is TRBV19; maybe TRBD1 (6 bases). Germline CDR1 and CDR2: LNHDA and SQIVND (reference sequence). Trimming pared 6 bases from V and 7 bases from J, leaving 9 bases between. The CDR3 extends over 11 amino acids. CDR3: CASRQGIEAFF. The CDR3 nucleotides are TGTGCCAGTAGACAGGGTATTGAAGCTTTCTTT. The full variable domain, rest sourced from reference TRBV19 and TRBJ1-1, is DGGITQSPKYLFRKEGQNVTLSCEQNLNHDAMYWYRQDPGQGLRLIYYSQIVNDFQKGDIAEGYSVSREKKESFPLTVTSAQKNPTAFYLCASRQGIEAFFGQGTRLTVV.

Many counts were recorded for this clonotype. The J gene is TRBJ2-7, the V gene TRBV5-1; D unresolved. Germline V gene lookup returns CDR1 SGHRS and CDR2 YFSETQ. The CDR3 totals 14 residues. Trimming removed 2 bases at V and 6 bases at J, with 15 bases between. As DNA, the CDR3 is TGCGCCAGCAGCTTCCTAGTCGGCGAAAGCGAGCAGTACTTC. Amino acid sequence: CASSFLVGESEQYF.

The V gene is TRBV15, the J gene TRBJ2-7; D assignment may be TRBD1 or TRBD2 (5 bases each). The V gene lost 8 bases and the J gene lost 0 bases, with 11 bases spanning the gap. Germline CDR1 and CDR2: LNHNV and YYDKDF (reference sequence). The CDR3 consists of 13 residues. As DNA, the CDR3 is TGTGCCACCGGGGACGGTAACTCCTACGAGCAGTACTTC. This gives the protein CATGDGNSYEQYF.

This clonotype appeared many times. This sequence joins TRBV29-1 and TRBJ2-5, with D maybe TRBD2 (5 bases). Germline CDR1 is SQVTM and CDR2 is ANQGSEA. The CDR3 length is 13 residues. The V end lost 5 bases, the J end lost 4 bases, and 14 bases lay between the germline ends. The CDR3 coding sequence is TGCAGCGTTCACGGGATCTTAATAGAGACCCAGTACTTC. Protein product: CSVHGILIETQYF.

This chain links TRBV24-1 with TRBJ2-1; TRBD2 aligns across 7 bases. Germline V gene data show CDR1 as KGHDR and CDR2 as SFDVKD. The CDR3 has 19 residues. V lost 3 bases to trimming and J lost 2 bases; unmatched junction nucleotides: 15. The CDR3 loop is CATSDNLGIGGRTYNEQFF. The DNA for the CDR3 is TGTGCCACCAGTGATAATTTAGGGATTGGCGGGAGAACCTACAATGAGCAGTTCTTC.

This clonotype was seen only a few times. V and J are TRBV12-3 or TRBV12-4 and TRBJ2-1; D tentatively reads TRBD1 or TRBD2 (6 bases each). The ends were cut back, 4 bases at V and 13 bases at J, with 14 bases in the middle. This CDR3 contains 12 residues. The CDR3 is CASSYGGANQFF. The CDR3 bases are TGTGCCAGCAGTTACGGGGGCGCGAATCAGTTCTTC.

This clonotype was seen only a few times. The V gene is TRBV5-4, the J gene TRBJ1-4, with 7 bases lining up with TRBD1. The CDR3 covers 14 residues. Germline assignment: CDR1 SGHNT and CDR2 YYREEE (reference sequence). Trimming cost V 4 bases and J 6 bases; bases outside gene matches: 6. CDR3 residues: CASSQGGEDEKLFF. In DNA, the CDR3 is TGTGCCAGCAGCCAGGGGGGAGAAGATGAAAAACTGTTTTTT.

This clonotype was observed once. A much bigger clone sits one base away, suggesting this may be a read error. The chain links TRBV7-9 to TRBJ2-5; D gene ambiguous. The CDR3 extends over 13 amino acids. Germline lookup yields CDR1 SEHNR and CDR2 FQNEAQ (reference sequence). V lost 9 bases to trimming and J lost 0 bases, with 11 bases between them. CDR3 coding DNA: TGTGCCAGAAGCGAGAGCTACCAAGAGACCCAGTACTTC. Amino acid sequence: CARSESYQETQYF.

This clonotype was observed a handful of times. The chain has TRBV7-2 and TRBJ1-2; perhaps TRBD1 as D (6 bases). With 5 bases removed from V and 8 bases from J, the gap between germline ends came to 18 bases. From germline, CDR1 is SGHTA and CDR2 FQGNSA. This CDR3 region has 14 residues. CDR3 protein: CASSPAGARYGYTF. As DNA, the CDR3 is TGTGCCAGCAGCCCGGCGGGGGCGCGTTACGGCTACACCTTC.

This clonotype was found a few times. The CDR3 is CASSLGFRDSNQPQHF. DNA for the CDR3: TGCGCCAGCAGCTTGGGTTTTCGGGATAGCAATCAGCCCCAGCATTTT. The rearrangement links TRBV5-1 to TRBJ1-5; no clear D. The CDR3 runs 16 residues. Germline V lookup: CDR1 SGHRS, CDR2 YFSETQ. The V end lost 0 bases, the J end lost 0 bases, and 10 bases lay between the germline ends.